This TCR beta chain was identified in a study of cytomegalovirus exposure and HLA in healthy donors (dated by TCRdb to between 2016 and 2019). Notes on the research overall: According to a later analysis, the roughly 120 validation repertoires were produced on the same platform as the roughly 600 repertoires of the first cohort. In addition to the first cohort of approximately 670 subjects, a separate validation cohort of 130 or so different subjects was used. The aim of the study was to test whether cataloging public T cell receptors could identify signatures of past pathogen exposure. To predict cytomegalovirus infection status, the study combined high-throughput TCR immunosequencing, statistical association of individual TCRs with disease status, and machine learning.

Donors formed part of the validation cohort, which comprised 95 to 150 subjects and was distinct from the first cohort of under 800 subjects. The germline V gene specifies SGHAT as CDR1 and FQNNGV as CDR2. Trimmed from V: 3 bases; trimmed from J: 0 bases; junction bases lacking a gene match: 8. Spanning cysteine to phenylalanine, the CDR3 consists of 17 amino acids. Just CDR3 DNA is preserved here, 51 bases in frame from base 1. Summary of the overall study and its limitations: The authors suggested that the approach could potentially be generalized to other disease states and immunological phenotypes. Across donors, most TCR sequences were observed very rarely, whereas some public TCRs were present in many individuals. A few of the identified cytomegalovirus-associated TCR beta chains were confirmed in vitro to be specific for cytomegalovirus antigens. In both the original and validation cohorts, the classifier was reported to diagnose cytomegalovirus status with high specificity and sensitivity. In the study, around 150 TCR beta chains were listed as associated with cytomegalovirus. A later analysis had no HLA typing for the validation cohort, so co-occurrence there was scored across all 120 or so repertoires. A later analysis found that TCRs clustered in the first cohort also tended to co-occur in the 95 to 150 validation repertoires, with just under 95% of cluster scores above 0.

Worth noting for this clone: Its target antigen remains unknown. The sample holds no much larger clone one base away, and base qualities are not on file.

Libraries were constructed by the immunoSEQ multiplex PCR assay. The original pipeline was this. To diagnose cytomegalovirus status from the catalog of TCR beta chain sequences, a statistical classification framework was built. Sourced from immuneACCESS, this table was stored by TCRdb with only in-frame sequences that have V and J called. A share of the clones is absent; for the studies checked, an unresolved V gene accounts for under half, and the remainder has no known explanation. V, J and clone size are those of that table, while D and trimming were read from the DNA. For this sample the table gives over 150,000 clones, of which approximately 96% were detected only once. The top ten hold more than 0.7% of the sample.

This sequence uses TRBV11-2 and TRBJ1-3, with 7 bases matching TRBD1. The clonotype was recovered from a woman under 30 in good health and CMV-seronegative. The sequenced sample consisted of PBMCs. In nucleotide form, the sequence is TGTGCCAGCAGCTTTCGCATGACAGGGAACTCTGGAAACACCATATATTTT. This codes for CASSFRMTGNSGNTIYF. Reference TRBV11-2 and TRBJ1-3 genes cover what lies past the CDR3, so the full variable domain is EAGVAQSPRYKIIEKRQSVAFWCNPISGHATLYWYQQILGQGPKLLIQFQNNGVVDDSQLPKDRFSAERLKGVDSTLKIQPAKLEDSAVYLCASSFRMTGNSGNTIYFGEGSWLTVV.